Following are 3 T cell receptor beta chains from one sample sequenced in a study of Ad26.COV2.S vaccination and SARS-CoV-2 variants. Treatment of the sample: around 19 received Ad26.COV2.S at low or high dose, single or two shots; about 5 received placebo; per-sample allocation not given. Sampling took place 63 days after the first vaccine or placebo injection. TCRdb's table, derived via immunoSEQ multiplex PCR, lists solely in-frame clones and lacks some. In the table there are some 410,000 clones, about 90% of which are singletons. This sample comprised peripheral blood, obtained in a trial of Ad26.COV2.S vaccine versus placebo. Source of these receptors: a person aged 18-65 years who received the Ad26.COV2.S COVID-19 vaccine or a placebo.

V usage is TRBV18 and J usage is TRBJ1-3; unclear D gene. V gave up 3 bases and J gave up 4 bases, with 13 bases separating them. Germline CDR1 is KGHSH and CDR2 is LQKENI. The CDR3 length is 15 residues. The CDR3 DNA reads TGTGCCAGCTCACCGTCGGTTGACTCCGGAAACACCATATATTTT. It codes for CASSPSVDSGNTIYF.

The V gene is TRBV29-1, the J gene TRBJ2-7, with TRBD1 as a possible D gene (5 bases). The V end lost 2 bases, the J end lost 7 bases, and 15 bases lay between the germline ends. The CDR3 length is 13 residues. Germline values: CDR1 SQVTM, CDR2 ANQGSEA. The CDR3 DNA reads as TGCAGCGTTGAACTAACTGGGGCAGGGGAGCAGTACTTC. Translation gives CSVELTGAGEQYF.

The chain uses TRBV28 and TRBJ2-7; the match to TRBD2 covers 13 bases. J gave up 5 bases and V 6 bases, and 7 bases lay outside the gene matches. This CDR3 region has 15 residues. Germline CDR1 reads MDHEN; CDR2 reads SYDVKM. The CDR3: CASRPTSGGAHEQYF. The DNA of the CDR3 is TGTGCCAGCAGACCTACTAGCGGGGGGGCACACGAGCAGTACTTC.